What follows is one T cell receptor (beta chain) and its context. The junction shows a germline mismatch at one end, possibly a read error. TCRdb keeps only in-frame clones here, not all; method: immunoSEQ multiplex PCR. The sample lists about 280,000 clones, approximately 90% occurring once. The sample originates from a study of blood T cell repertoires in COVID-19. Looked up from germline, CDR1 is LNHDA and CDR2 is SQIVND (reference sequence). The CDR3 is 15 residues long. The clonotype comes from a woman in her fifties or sixties in a cohort exposed to, infected with or recovered from COVID-19 (not recorded which). The material sequenced was PBMCs or T cells enriched from blood (not recorded which). The chain couples TRBV19 to TRBJ2-2; 9 bases agree with TRBD2. Written as DNA, the CDR3 is TGTGCCAGTAGAATAGCGGGAGTTGTGACCGGGGAGCTGTTTTTT. Protein: CASRIAGVVTGELFF.